This T cell receptor (beta chain) was documented in a study of lymphopenia after photon versus proton radiotherapy. Study-level findings and limits: Photon-treated patients lost naive T cells and TCR diversity; proton-treated stayed stable. Only patients who died were analyzed for survival; proton advantage is unproven. After the lymphocyte nadir, photon-treated repertoires showed oligoclonal expansion, especially of CD8+ Temra cells. Larger post-nadir TCR diversity loss correlated inversely with survival in deceased patients.

TCRdb's copy holds only in-frame clones and misses some; the assay was immunoSEQ multiplex PCR. Of 25,000 to 30,000 clones listed, 80% to 90% are singletons. As regards this clone: No antigen is known for it.

This TCR derives from an older woman with cholangiocarcinoma. Some clones in this sample may be carry-over from other donors' samples. The sequences come from peripheral blood, collected from a patient treated with proton-based radiotherapy.

CDR3 amino acids: CAISVPRRTAGISTDTQYF. DNA for the CDR3: TGTGCCATCAGTGTTCCCCGGAGGACAGCGGGGATTAGCACAGATACGCAGTATTTT. This chain links TRBV10-3 with TRBJ2-3; a possible D gene is TRBD2 (7 bases). The V end was cut by 4 bases, the J end by 0 bases, with 23 bases between. The CDR3 is made up of 19 amino acids. CDR1 ENHRY and CDR2 SYGVKD come from the germline V gene.